Following are 23 T cell receptor beta chains from one sample sequenced in a study of CD4 and CD8 cells across lung adenocarcinoma regions. From the PCR reads, TCRdb called clonotypes with MiXCR, one entry per CDR3 protein. This repertoire shows more than 9,000 distinct CDR3 sequences, 45% to 60% found once; its top ten account for around 30%. The material sequenced was CD8+ T cells from the margin of a lung tumor. These receptor sequences come from a male donor with lung adenocarcinoma. The CD4 and CD8 labels of this study may be unreliable.

The J gene is TRBJ1-1, the V gene TRBV9; 7 nucleotides agree with TRBD1. CDR3 length equals 15 residues. Trimming at V came to 0 bases and at J to 1 base, leaving 3 bases not matched to a gene. The germline CDR1 and CDR2 sequences are SGDLS and YYNGEE. The CDR3: CASSVVGQPNTEAFF. CDR3 coding DNA: TGTGCCAGCAGCGTAGTGGGACAGCCGAACACTGAAGCTTTCTTT. Looking up the rest from reference TRBV9 and TRBJ1-1 gives the full variable domain: DSGVTQTPKHLITATGQRVTLRCSPRSGDLSVYWYQQSLDQGLQFLIQYYNGEERAKGNILERFSAQQFPDLHSELNLSSLELGDSALYFCASSVVGQPNTEAFFGQGTRLTVV.

To note about this clonotype: At one end the junction does not follow the germline gene, possibly because of a read error. CDR3 sequence reads: CASSTQAAARTETLYF. CDR3 DNA sequence: TGTGCCAGCAGTACCCAAGCGGCTGCGCGTACAGAGACGCTGTATTTT. V is TRBV6-1 and J is TRBJ2-3, with D possibly TRBD2 on 5 matching bases. Germline V gene data show CDR1 as MNHNS and CDR2 as SASEGT. The CDR3 covers 16 residues.

Details on this clonotype: The germline gene is not matched at one end of the junction; a read error may be the cause. The chain recombines TRBV11-2 with TRBJ2-1; no definite D call. In germline, CDR1 is SGHAT, CDR2 FQNNGV. This CDR3 spans 13 amino acids. The CDR3 is CVSSIQRNNEQFF. For the CDR3, the DNA is TGTGTCAGCAGCATTCAAAGGAACAATGAGCAGTTCTTC.

Details on this clonotype: A junction end diverges from the germline sequence, so it may reflect a read error. The chain employs TRBV6-1 and TRBJ2-4; a weak D match, TRBD1 (6 bases). CDR1 is MNHNS, CDR2 SASEGT, per germline. The CDR3 totals 15 residues. CDR3 in amino acids: CASSNPGHVKNIQYF. CDR3 coding DNA: TGTGCCAGCAGTAATCCGGGACATGTCAAAAACATTCAGTACTTT.

In this sample, this clonotype turned up once. CDR3 DNA sequence: TGTGCCAGCAGTTACTCGAGTACGGTGGCCTACGAGCAGTTCTTC. It is translated as CASSYSSTVAYEQFF. The chain combines TRBV6-5 with TRBJ2-1; D not resolved. The ends were cut back, 0 bases at V and 10 bases at J, with 16 bases in the middle. The germline gives CDR1 MNHEY, CDR2 SVGAGI. The CDR3 covers 15 residues.

In this sample, this clonotype turned up many times. The V gene is TRBV6-1, the J gene TRBJ2-7; TRBD2 is a possible D gene (6 bases). Germline CDR1 MNHNS, CDR2 SASEGT. The ends were cut back, 7 bases at V and 5 bases at J, with 15 bases in the middle. The CDR3 loop spans 13 amino acids. This CDR3 reads CASTRTSYDEQYF. The DNA for the CDR3 is TGTGCCAGCACCCGAACTAGCTACGACGAGCAGTACTTC.

The chain links TRBV12-3 or TRBV12-4 to TRBJ2-3, with 12 bases that match TRBD2. This CDR3 comprises 17 residues. V was clipped by 5 bases and J by 2 bases; unmatched bases: 8. This CDR3 is CASSPPGLAGYTDTQYF. CDR3 nucleotide sequence: TGTGCCAGCAGTCCCCCGGGACTAGCGGGTTACACAGATACGCAGTATTTT.

This clonotype was picked up many times. The chain employs TRBV6-1 and TRBJ1-2; the match to TRBD1 covers 9 bases. Per germline, CDR1 MNHNS and CDR2 SASEGT. This CDR3 region has 18 residues. Trimming took 4 bases from V and 3 from J; bases not matched to a gene: 15. CDR3 region: CASSAKYRGRKPHYGYTF. As DNA, the CDR3 is TGTGCCAGCAGTGCCAAATACAGGGGGCGAAAACCGCACTATGGCTACACCTTC.

This clonotype occurred once. A read error may account for a junction end that differs from germline. The genes are TRBV10-3 and TRBJ2-2, with D possibly TRBD2 on 8 matching bases. Germline CDR1 and CDR2: ENHRY and SYGVKD. The CDR3 consists of 14 residues. CDR3 in DNA: TGTGCCACGGGAGGGGGCCTGAGCACAGGTGAGCAGTTTTTT. As protein: CATGGGLSTGEQFF.

This clonotype occurred a few times. The rearrangement links TRBV6-1 to TRBJ2-5; no clear D gene. The DNA end favors TRBJ2-7, so the J call may be wrong. The CDR3 covers 12 residues. Germline loops: CDR1 MNHNS, CDR2 SASEGT. CDR3 sequence (DNA): TGTGCCACATGGGGTTTTCCCCGCGAGCAGTACTTC. As protein: CATWGFPREQYF.

The chain links TRBV4-1 to TRBJ2-1; D is undetermined. V was pared by 5 bases and J by 0 bases, with 8 bases between. The CDR3 is 14 amino acids. The germline gives CDR1 MGHRA, CDR2 YSYEKL. CDR3 in amino acids: CASSSRASYNEQFF. The CDR3 nucleotides are TGCGCCAGCAGCTCTAGGGCCTCCTACAATGAGCAGTTCTTC.

V gene TRBV7-3 combines with J gene TRBJ2-1, with D hard to call. This CDR3 region has 13 residues. The germline V gene encodes CDR1 SGHTA and CDR2 FQGTGA. V shed 5 bases and J shed 0 bases, with 5 bases lying between them. The CDR3: CASSPSSYNEQFF. In DNA, the CDR3 is TGTGCCAGCAGCCCGAGCTCCTACAATGAGCAGTTCTTC.

The J gene is TRBJ2-3, the V gene TRBV5-1, with no clear D. The CDR3 is made up of 13 amino acids. Trimming pared 3 bases from V and 2 bases from J, leaving 7 bases between. Germline loops: CDR1 SGHRS, CDR2 YFSETQ. The DNA of the CDR3 is TGCGCCAGCAGCTCGCCAACCACAGATACGCAGTATTTT. It is translated as CASSSPTTDTQYF.

V gene TRBV6-1 combines with J gene TRBJ2-1; 7 bases agree with TRBD1. This CDR3 has 15 residues. Germline CDR1 MNHNS, CDR2 SASEGT. Trimming took 7 bases from V and 8 from J; bases not matched to a gene: 14. CDR3 region: CASNIETIGTDEQFF. CDR3 nucleotides: TGTGCCAGCAACATAGAGACTATCGGGACAGATGAGCAGTTCTTC.

To note about this clonotype: The junction differs from germline at one of its ends, possibly a read error. The chain links TRBV7-6 to TRBJ1-5, with TRBD1 matching 8 bases. The germline V gene has CDR1 SGHVS and CDR2 FNYEAQ. The CDR3 length is 18 residues. The CDR3, as DNA: TGTGCCAGCAGCTTAGGGGCCAGGGGGCGGGGTAGCAATCAGCCCCAGCACTTT. Encoded protein: CASSLGARGRGSNQPQHF.

This chain uses TRBV6-1 with TRBJ2-3; 8 positions match TRBD2. The CDR3 totals 15 residues. V lost 6 bases, J lost 4 bases, and 9 bases stayed unmatched. CDR1 and CDR2 (germline): MNHNS, SASEGT. The CDR3, as DNA: TGTGCCAGCAGCCGAAGCGGGAGTGGGGCAGATACGCAGTATTTT. It encodes CASSRSGSGADTQYF.

Within the sample, this clonotype is medium-sized. This chain joins TRBV6-1 and TRBJ2-2; D possibly corresponds to TRBD2 (7 bases). This CDR3 spans 13 amino acids. V lost 8 bases to trimming and J lost 5 bases, with 12 bases between them. Germline values: CDR1 MNHNS, CDR2 SASEGT. The CDR3 sequence: CASRGRETGELFF. The CDR3 coding sequence is TGTGCCAGCCGGGGGCGGGAGACCGGGGAGCTGTTTTTT.

This clonotype was seen many times. The gene calls are TRBV6-1 and TRBJ2-5, with 11 bases identical to TRBD2. This CDR3 comprises 15 residues. Germline CDR1 is MNHNS and CDR2 is SASEGT. The trim removed 5 bases at V and 5 bases at J, leaving 7 bases unmatched. The CDR3 here is CASSQTSGVGETQYF. The CDR3 DNA is TGTGCCAGCAGTCAGACTAGCGGGGTAGGGGAGACCCAGTACTTC.

This clonotype counts as medium-sized. The V call is TRBV10-3, the J call TRBJ2-5, with D tentatively TRBD1 (5 bases). Germline V gives CDR1 ENHRY, CDR2 SYGVKD. The V end lost 4 bases, the J end lost 6 bases, and 9 bases lay between the germline ends. The CDR3 loop spans 12 amino acids. The chain's CDR3 is CAISAGRQTQYF. For the CDR3, the DNA is TGTGCCATCAGTGCAGGGCGGCAGACCCAGTACTTC.

This clonotype is termed medium-sized. This chain uses TRBV6-1 with TRBJ2-1; D possibly corresponds to TRBD1 (6 bases). The germline V gene has CDR1 MNHNS and CDR2 SASEGT. Trimming took off 7 bases at V and 10 bases at J, with 20 bases between the two ends. There are 14 residues in the CDR3. Written as DNA, the CDR3 is TGTGCCAGCAACGGACAGCTCCTTAATTTAGAGCAGTTCTTC. This gives the protein CASNGQLLNLEQFF.

This clonotype qualifies as medium-sized. At one end, the junction sequence differs from germline, possibly due to a read error. V and J are TRBV6-5 and TRBJ1-2; unclear D gene. This CDR3 contains 15 residues. Germline loops: CDR1 MNHEY, CDR2 SVGAGI. CDR3: CASSDSSWVGYGYTF. The CDR3 DNA follows: TGTGCCAGCAGTGACTCTTCGTGGGTTGGCTATGGCTACACCTTC.

The J gene is TRBJ2-1, the V gene TRBV6-1; TRBD2 is a possible D gene (6 bases). The closer fit of TRBJ2-2 to the DNA end suggests the J call may be wrong. The germline CDR1 and CDR2 sequences are MNHNS and SASEGT. The length of the CDR3 is 15 residues. The DNA of the CDR3 is TGTGCCAGCAGTGAATGGAGCGGGCGCAGCAATGAGCTGTTTTTT. It codes for CASSEWSGRSNELFF.

In this sample, this clonotype is medium-sized. This sequence joins TRBV6-5 and TRBJ2-3; D gene ambiguous. In germline, CDR1 is MNHEY, CDR2 SVGAGI. The CDR3 extends over 13 amino acids. V was trimmed by 1 base and J by 6 bases, leaving 8 bases between them. The CDR3 protein is CASSYYLGDTQYF. For the CDR3, the DNA is TGTGCCAGCAGTTACTACCTAGGGGATACGCAGTATTTT.